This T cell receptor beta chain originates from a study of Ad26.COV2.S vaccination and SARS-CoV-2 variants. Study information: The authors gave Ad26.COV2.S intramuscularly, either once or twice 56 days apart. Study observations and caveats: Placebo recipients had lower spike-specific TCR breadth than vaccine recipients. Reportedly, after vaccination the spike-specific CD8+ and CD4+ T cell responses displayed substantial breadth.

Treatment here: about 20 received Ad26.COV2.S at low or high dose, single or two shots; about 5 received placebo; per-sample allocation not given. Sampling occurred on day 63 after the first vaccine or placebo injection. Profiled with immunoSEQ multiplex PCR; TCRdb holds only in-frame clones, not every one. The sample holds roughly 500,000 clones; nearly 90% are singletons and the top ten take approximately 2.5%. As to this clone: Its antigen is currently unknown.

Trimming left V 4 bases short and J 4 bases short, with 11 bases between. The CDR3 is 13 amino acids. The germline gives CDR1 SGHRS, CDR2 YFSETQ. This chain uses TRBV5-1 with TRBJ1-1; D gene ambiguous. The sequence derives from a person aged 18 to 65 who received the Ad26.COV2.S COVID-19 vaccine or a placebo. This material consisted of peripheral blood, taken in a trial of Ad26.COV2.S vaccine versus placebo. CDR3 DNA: TGCGCCAGCAGCCGAGACTGGGGCACTGAAGCTTTCTTT. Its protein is CASSRDWGTEAFF.